Listed below are T cell receptor beta chains from one sample, sequenced in a study of PD-1 blockade in classical Hodgkin lymphoma. Clones were sequenced by immunoSEQ multiplex PCR, and TCRdb holds only the in-frame ones, with some missing. The repertoire has about 50,000 clones, about 88% of them found once; the top ten carry approximately 5.4%. Sequenced material: peripheral blood mononuclear cells (PBMCs), taken before the second cycle of nivolumab. All receptors derive from a human donor with classical Hodgkin lymphoma. CDR3s include the opening cysteine and the closing phenylalanine or tryptophan. A D gene is named only where the DNA matches it firmly. A clone size is listed for some rows: how often the clone was seen (once, few, many), or a class if it is expanded.

>TRBJ2-3|-|TRBV5-1|TRBD2
CASSLDSGAITDTQYF
TGCGCCAGCAGCTTGGACAGCGGGGCTATCACAGATACGCAGTATTTT
>TRBJ2-3|once|TRBV7-2|TRBD2
CASSLAGEALAGHASTDTQYF
TGTGCCAGCAGCTTAGCTGGGGAGGCCCTAGCGGGGCATGCTAGCACAGATACGCAGTATTTT
>TRBJ2-3|-|TRBV30|-
CAWSPIGLRGGTDTQYF
TGTGCCTGGAGTCCAATCGGACTACGCGGGGGCACAGATACGCAGTATTTT
>TRBJ2-3|-|TRBV29-1|TRBD2
CSVGLGAGGPHTQYF
TGCAGCGTGGGGCTGGGAGCGGGGGGGCCACATACGCAGTATTTT
>TRBJ1-3|-|TRBV5-1|-
CASSSTGSGNTIYF
TGCGCCAGCAGCTCTACAGGGTCTGGAAACACCATATATTTT
>TRBJ1-6|once|TRBV5-4|-
CASSFSVGSSYNSPLHF
TGTGCCAGCAGCTTTTCTGTGGGTAGCTCCTATAATTCACCCCTCCACTTT
>TRBJ2-5|few|TRBV28|-
CASHSAGRQETQYF
TGTGCCAGCCACAGTGCTGGCAGGCAAGAGACCCAGTACTTC
>TRBJ1-4|-|TRBV5-1|-
CASSLGRGFSEKLFF
TGCGCCAGCAGCTTAGGGCGGGGGTTTAGTGAAAAACTGTTTTTT
>TRBJ1-1|-|TRBV9|-
CASSAGGGLGITEAFF
TGTGCCAGCAGCGCGGGAGGGGGGTTAGGTATCACTGAAGCTTTCTTT
>TRBJ2-7|-|TRBV7-9|-
CASSLPGAQQYF
TGTGCCAGCAGCCTACCGGGGGCCCAGCAGTACTTC
>TRBJ2-3|-|TRBV5-1|-
CASSPDRDTQYF
TGCGCCAGCAGCCCGGATCGGGATACGCAGTATTTT
>TRBJ2-7|once|TRBV5-1|TRBD1
CASSFPGQDNEQYF
TGCGCCAGCAGCTTCCCGGGACAGGACAACGAGCAGTACTTC
>TRBJ2-7|-|TRBV5-1|-
CASSLAGTLEQYF
TGCGCCAGCAGCTTGGCCGGGACCCTCGAGCAGTACTTC
>TRBJ1-2|-|TRBV6-5|-
CASSYSTDYGYTF
TGTGCCAGCAGTTACTCGACAGATTATGGCTACACCTTC
>TRBJ1-2|-|TRBV7-9|-
CASSRTDGYGYTF
TGTGCCAGCAGCCGGACAGACGGCTATGGCTACACCTTC
>TRBJ2-7|few|TRBV27|-
CASSPTPNSYEQYF
TGTGCCAGCAGCCCTACTCCCAACTCCTACGAGCAGTACTTC
>TRBJ2-7|-|TRBV7-3|TRBD1
CASSWTGGYEQYF
TGTGCCAGCAGCTGGACAGGGGGCTACGAGCAGTACTTC
>TRBJ2-1|-|TRBV2|TRBD1
CASSRDSNEQFF
TGTGCCAGCAGCCGGGACAGCAATGAGCAGTTCTTC
>TRBJ2-2|-|TRBV5-1|-
CASSLDSGNTGELFF
TGCGCCAGCAGCTTGGACAGTGGAAACACCGGGGAGCTGTTTTTT
>TRBJ2-7|-|TRBV12-5|TRBD1
CASGLDSGGLSSYEQYF
TGTGCTAGTGGTTTGGACTCAGGGGGCTTAAGCTCCTACGAGCAGTACTTC
>TRBJ1-5|-|TRBV19|-
CASSFGRGGNQPQHF
TGTGCCAGTAGTTTTGGACGGGGTGGCAATCAGCCCCAGCATTTT
>TRBJ1-2|few|TRBV2|-
CASSGDQGYTF
TGTGCCAGCAGTGGGGACCAAGGTTACACCTTC
>TRBJ1-1|-|TRBV5-1|-
CASSLDGFRNTEAFF
TGCGCCAGCAGCCTGGACGGGTTCAGGAACACTGAAGCTTTCTTT